Listed here are 14 T cell receptor beta chains from one sample, sequenced in a study of PD-L1 blockade in urothelial cancer. This table comes from immunoSEQ multiplex PCR, and its TCRdb copy is limited to in-frame clones, with some not included. Among around 120,000 clones listed, more than 85% were seen once. Time point in this sample: peripheral blood 6 weeks after treatment start. The sample in question was PBMCs, obtained around atezolizumab (anti-PD-L1) treatment. The receptors were sampled from a man aged 55-75 years with urothelial cancer.

The chain links TRBV7-2 to TRBJ1-5, with a tentative D call TRBD1 (6 bases). Germline V gives CDR1 SGHTA, CDR2 FQGNSA. V lost 1 base, J lost 6 bases, and 10 bases lay in between. The CDR3 contains 14 residues. The CDR3 spells CASSLDTGFQPQHF. As DNA, the CDR3 is TGTGCCAGCAGCTTAGATACAGGGTTTCAGCCCCAGCATTTT.

DNA of the CDR3: TGTGCCAGCAGTTCCACAGGAGGGAGTCAGCCCCAGCATTTT. Translated: CASSSTGGSQPQHF. This chain joins TRBV28 and TRBJ1-5, with a possible D match to TRBD1 (5 bases). V was cut by 4 bases and J by 6 bases, with 13 bases left in between. CDR3 length equals 14 residues. Germline CDR1 reads MDHEN; CDR2 reads SYDVKM.

V usage is TRBV27 and J usage is TRBJ1-5; the match to TRBD1 covers 8 bases. The CDR3 length is 15 residues. Germline CDR1 and CDR2: MNHEY and SMNVEV (reference sequence). Losses at the gene ends were 5 bases for V and 2 bases for J; bases not matched to a gene: 5. CDR3: CASSPQTGGNQPQHF. The CDR3, as DNA: TGTGCCAGCAGTCCCCAGACAGGGGGCAATCAGCCCCAGCATTTT.

The chain has TRBV7-2 and TRBJ1-2, with TRBD1 as a possible D gene (5 bases). The CDR3 loop spans 14 amino acids. The germline V gene encodes CDR1 SGHTA and CDR2 FQGNSA. V lost 5 bases to trimming and J lost 7 bases, with 17 bases between them. The CDR3 region has the DNA TGTGCCAGCAGCAACCCCCAGCCGGGGGGTGGCTACACCTTC. Amino acid sequence: CASSNPQPGGGYTF.

Concerning this clone: The sample contains more than one DNA sequence encoding this CDR3. V is TRBV28 and J is TRBJ2-7, with 11 bases identical to TRBD1. CDR3 length equals 15 residues. Germline-derived CDR1 and CDR2 are MDHEN and SYDVKM. V shed 3 bases, J shed 3 bases, and the junction held 4 bases outside the gene matches. The CDR3 DNA sequence: TGTGCCAGCAGTTTGACCGGGACAGGGGGCTACGAGCAGTACTTC. It is translated as CASSLTGTGGYEQYF.

V gene TRBV7-9 combines with J gene TRBJ1-4, with no clear D. From germline, CDR1 is SEHNR and CDR2 FQNEAQ (reference sequence). V lost 8 bases, J lost 7 bases, and 8 bases lay in between. This CDR3 is 11 amino acids long. The CDR3 bases are TGTGCCAGCGCGGGGTCTGAAAAACTGTTTTTT. It is translated as CASAGSEKLFF.

This rearrangement joins TRBV7-3 to TRBJ1-1, with TRBD1 matching over 7 bases. The CDR3 loop spans 15 amino acids. The V and J ends lost 3 bases and 3 bases, in that order; junction bases with no gene match: 7. Germline V CDR1 and CDR2: SGHTA, FQGTGA. CDR3 in amino acids: CASSLARGLDTEAFF. The CDR3 bases are TGTGCCAGCAGCTTGGCAAGGGGGCTGGACACTGAAGCTTTCTTT.

This rearrangement joins TRBV19 to TRBJ2-1, with D possibly matching TRBD2 (6 bases). This CDR3 region has 14 residues. The V gene lost 6 bases and the J gene lost 3 bases, with 12 bases spanning the gap. The germline V gene encodes CDR1 LNHDA and CDR2 SQIVND (reference sequence). This CDR3 is CASSSRGNYNEQFF. In DNA form, the CDR3 reads TGTGCCAGTAGCTCGCGGGGTAACTACAATGAGCAGTTCTTC. The complete variable domain, with remaining parts taken from reference TRBV19 and TRBJ2-1, reads DGGITQSPKYLFRKEGQNVTLSCEQNLNHDAMYWYRQDPGQGLRLIYYSQIVNDFQKGDIAEGYSVSREKKESFPLTVTSAQKNPTAFYLCASSSRGNYNEQFFGPGTRLTVL.

The chain couples TRBV5-4 to TRBJ1-5; TRBD1 might be the D (5 bases). V shed 1 base and J shed 5 bases, with 10 bases lying between them. Germline lookup yields CDR1 SGHNT and CDR2 YYREEE (reference sequence). The CDR3 runs to 14 residues. The CDR3 is CASSLMGGDQPQHF. The CDR3 DNA reads TGTGCCAGCAGCTTGATGGGGGGGGATCAGCCCCAGCATTTT.

The chain couples TRBV28 to TRBJ1-2; no clear D gene. This CDR3 has 14 residues. Trimming shortened V by 4 bases and J by 3 bases, and 12 bases separated the two germline ends. Germline V gives CDR1 MDHEN, CDR2 SYDVKM. The CDR3 bases are TGTGCCAGCAGTTCCTACTCCTCATACTATGGCTACACCTTC. Translation: CASSSYSSYYGYTF.

The chain uses TRBV18 and TRBJ1-1, with TRBD1 matching over 11 bases. Germline CDR1 and CDR2: KGHSH and LQKENI. The junction had 6 bases not matched to a gene; V was cut back by 3 bases and J by 6 bases. This CDR3 contains 15 residues. This CDR3 is CASSPDRGRGAEAFF. CDR3 DNA: TGTGCCAGCTCACCGGACAGGGGGCGCGGGGCTGAAGCTTTCTTT.

This clone was counted once. CDR3 sequence reads: CASSPFGQGASQPQHF. The CDR3 region has the DNA TGTGCCAGCAGCCCCTTCGGACAGGGGGCGAGTCAGCCCCAGCATTTT. The J gene is TRBJ1-5, the V gene TRBV5-6; 11 bases line up with TRBD1. With V trimmed by 4 bases and J by 6 bases, 9 bases remained unmatched. Germline-derived CDR1 and CDR2 are SGHDT and YYEEEE. The CDR3 spans 16 residues.

This clone was seen just once. The chain is built from TRBV28 and TRBJ2-3, with D unresolved. Trimming removed 5 bases at V and 4 bases at J, with 16 bases between. The CDR3 contains 15 residues. Germline CDR1 MDHEN, CDR2 SYDVKM. The CDR3 reads CASSPSRVYADTQYF. The CDR3 DNA reads as TGTGCCAGCAGTCCGTCGAGAGTGTACGCAGATACGCAGTATTTT.

The chain couples TRBV5-4 to TRBJ2-1; no clear D gene. This CDR3 comprises 13 residues. The germline gives CDR1 SGHNT, CDR2 YYREEE (reference sequence). The V end was cut by 3 bases, the J end by 8 bases, with 12 bases between. CDR3 DNA: TGTGCCAGCAGCTACCCCGGTTTCGATGAGCAGTTCTTC. This sequence encodes CASSYPGFDEQFF.